Presented here are 4 T cell receptor beta chains from one specimen sequenced in a study of cytomegalovirus exposure and HLA in healthy donors. 13 Jbeta primers and 60 Vbeta primers were used for the PCR. Clones were sequenced by immunoSEQ multiplex PCR, and TCRdb holds only the in-frame ones, with some missing. Altogether some 200,000 clones are present, approximately 84% being singletons, with the ten largest covering 2.5% to 3%. Sequencing was done on a sample of PBMCs. These receptors were obtained from a female donor in good health and CMV-seronegative.

V is TRBV28 and J is TRBJ2-7; possible D gene TRBD1, 6 bases. The CDR3 loop spans 14 amino acids. Germline V lookup: CDR1 MDHEN, CDR2 SYDVKM. V lost 5 bases and J lost 3, with 14 bases in between. The CDR3 sequence: CASSPGTYDYEQYF. DNA of the CDR3: TGTGCCAGCAGTCCTGGGACATACGACTACGAGCAGTACTTC.

The chain has TRBV28 and TRBJ2-3, with a weak D call TRBD2 (6 bases). Germline CDR1 reads MDHEN; CDR2 reads SYDVKM. Trimming removed 1 base from V and 0 bases from J, with 17 bases in between. This CDR3 is built from 18 residues. CDR3 sequence: CASSLYLGAGLSTDTQYF. Written as DNA, the CDR3 is TGTGCCAGCAGTTTATACTTAGGAGCGGGTCTTAGCACAGATACGCAGTATTTT.

This chain connects TRBV5-3 to TRBJ2-5, with 8 bases aligning to TRBD1. TRBV5-3 belongs to the ORF category, with a function that is uncertain. The CDR3 has 17 residues. V was clipped by 5 bases and J by 5 bases; unmatched bases: 17. The CDR3: CARRPRFGTGRHETQYF. The CDR3, as DNA: TGTGCCAGAAGGCCCCGCTTTGGGACAGGACGGCACGAGACCCAGTACTTC.

This clone occurred once. The chain is built from TRBV19 and TRBJ1-5; TRBD1 aligns across 11 bases. This CDR3 is 17 amino acids long. Germline CDR1 reads LNHDA; CDR2 reads SQIVND (reference sequence). J gave up 4 bases and V 5 bases, and 10 bases lay outside the gene matches. CDR3 amino acids: CASSVSGTGGWNQPQHF. CDR3 coding DNA: TGTGCCAGTAGTGTATCCGGGACAGGGGGTTGGAATCAGCCCCAGCATTTT.